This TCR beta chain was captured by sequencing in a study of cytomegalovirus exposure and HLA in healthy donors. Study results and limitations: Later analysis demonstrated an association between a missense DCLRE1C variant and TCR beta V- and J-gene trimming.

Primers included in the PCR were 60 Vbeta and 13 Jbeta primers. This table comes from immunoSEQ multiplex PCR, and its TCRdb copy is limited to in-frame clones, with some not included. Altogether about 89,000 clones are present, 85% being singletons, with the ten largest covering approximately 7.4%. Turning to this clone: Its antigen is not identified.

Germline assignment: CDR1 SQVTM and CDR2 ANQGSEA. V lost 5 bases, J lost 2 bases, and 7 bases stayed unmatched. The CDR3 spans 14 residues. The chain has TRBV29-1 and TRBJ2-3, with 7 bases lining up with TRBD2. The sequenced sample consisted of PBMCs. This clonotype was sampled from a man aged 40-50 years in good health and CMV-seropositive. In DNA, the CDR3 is TGCAGCGTTAGAAAAGCGGGATCCACAGATACGCAGTATTTT. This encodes CSVRKAGSTDTQYF.